These 32 T cell receptor beta chains were sequenced from one sample in a study of Ad26.COV2.S vaccination and SARS-CoV-2 variants. The treatment: 15 to 20 received Ad26.COV2.S at low or high dose, single or two shots; roughly five received placebo; per-sample allocation not given. Material that was analyzed had been drawn on day 63 after the first vaccine or placebo injection. Here immunoSEQ multiplex PCR was the method, and the copy in TCRdb shows in-frame clones only, minus some. Of approximately 350,000 clones listed, over 75% are singletons. Source: peripheral blood, taken in a trial of Ad26.COV2.S vaccine versus placebo. The source is a person between 18 and 65 years old who received the Ad26.COV2.S COVID-19 vaccine or a placebo.

The J gene is TRBJ2-3, the V gene TRBV5-1, with D possibly TRBD1 on 6 matching bases. Between the trimmed V and J ends, which lost 4 bases and 3 bases, there was a span of 15 bases. The germline CDR1 and CDR2 sequences are SGHRS and YFSETQ. The CDR3 is 15 residues long. This chain's CDR3 is CASSTRQVGTDTQYF. DNA of the CDR3: TGCGCCAGCAGCACACGACAGGTAGGGACAGATACGCAGTATTTT.

The chain has TRBV5-1 and TRBJ1-2; D possibly corresponds to TRBD1 (6 bases). V lost 0 bases to trimming and J lost 6 bases, with 12 bases between them. The CDR3 consists of 14 residues. Germline values: CDR1 SGHRS, CDR2 YFSETQ. This CDR3 is CASSLEGQGNGYTF. CDR3 bases: TGCGCCAGCAGCTTGGAAGGCCAGGGGAATGGCTACACCTTC.

The rearrangement links TRBV4-3 to TRBJ2-1; TRBD1 or TRBD2 may be the D gene (5 bases each). The CDR3 is 14 residues long. Germline assignment: CDR1 LGHNA and CDR2 YSLEER. Trimming pared 1 base from V and 8 bases from J, leaving 12 bases between. CDR3 nucleotides: TGCGCCAGCAGCCAAGCCCTTCGGGGCGATGAGCAGTTCTTC. Its protein is CASSQALRGDEQFF.

The chain has TRBV30 and TRBJ1-2, with TRBD1 matching over 8 bases. The junction had 7 bases not matched to a gene; V was cut back by 5 bases and J by 5 bases. The CDR3 is 13 amino acids. The germline V gene has CDR1 GTSNPN and CDR2 SVGIG (reference sequence). The CDR3 sequence: CAWENDRGYGYTF. In DNA form, the CDR3 reads TGTGCCTGGGAGAACGACAGGGGATATGGCTACACCTTC. Full variable domain (missing parts from reference TRBV30 and TRBJ1-2): SQTIHQWPATLVQPVGSPLSLECTVEGTSNPNLYWYRQAAGRGLQLLFYSVGIGQISSEVPQNLSASRPQDRQFILSSKKLLLSDSGFYLCAWENDRGYGYTFGSGTRLTVV.

The CDR3 reads CASSLTGSAEKLFF. The DNA of the CDR3 is TGTGCCAGCAGCTTGACAGGGAGCGCTGAAAAACTGTTTTTT. The chain employs TRBV5-4 and TRBJ1-4; a possible D gene is TRBD1 (6 bases). V lost 1 base and J lost 7, with 11 bases in between. CDR3 size: 14 residues. Germline CDR1 SGHNT, CDR2 YYREEE (reference sequence).

The rearrangement uses TRBV4-1 and TRBJ2-1; 8 bases match TRBD2. V gave up 0 bases and J gave up 0 bases; unmatched junction bases: 7. Looked up from germline, CDR1 is MGHRA and CDR2 is YSYEKL. This CDR3 contains 18 residues. CDR3 DNA sequence: TGCGCCAGCAGCCAAGATCTACAGCGGGGGAGCTCCTACAATGAGCAGTTCTTC. It yields the protein CASSQDLQRGSSYNEQFF.

This chain uses TRBV10-3 with TRBJ2-7; D remains ambiguous. Looked up from germline, CDR1 is ENHRY and CDR2 is SYGVKD. There are 11 residues in the CDR3. V lost 2 bases and J 6 bases, leaving 5 bases between the germline ends. CDR3 loop: CAISEHSEQYF. In DNA form, the CDR3 reads TGTGCCATCAGTGAGCACAGCGAGCAGTACTTC.

In the case of this clone: A much more abundant neighbour one base away suggests this may be a read error. The chain combines TRBV3-1 (or the pseudogene TRBV3-2) with TRBJ1-1; the D gene is possibly TRBD1 (6 bases). V was shortened by 4 bases and J by 1 base, with 7 bases between the two germline ends. Germline V gene data show CDR1 as LGHDT and CDR2 as YNNKEL (reference sequence). CDR3 length equals 13 residues. The CDR3 here is CASSRGANTEAFF. CDR3 nucleotide sequence: TGTGCCAGCAGCCGGGGGGCGAACACTGAAGCTTTCTTT.

The V gene is TRBV27, the J gene TRBJ2-7, with a weak D call TRBD1 (6 bases). This CDR3 is built from 13 residues. The germline gives CDR1 MNHEY, CDR2 SMNVEV (reference sequence). The V gene lost 7 bases and the J gene lost 1 base, with 11 bases spanning the gap. The CDR3 nucleotides are TGTGCCAGCACCAAGGACAGATCCTACGAGCAGTACTTC. Residues: CASTKDRSYEQYF.

J is TRBJ2-4 and V is TRBV7-9, with D perhaps matching TRBD2 (5 bases). The CDR3 contains 14 residues. V was trimmed by 0 bases and J by 7 bases, leaving 10 bases between them. CDR1 is SEHNR, CDR2 FQNEAQ, per germline (reference sequence). CDR3 sequence: CASSLASRENIQYF. The DNA for the CDR3 is TGTGCCAGCAGCTTAGCGAGTAGGGAGAACATTCAGTACTTC.

The count of this clone is one. The rearrangement joins TRBV5-4 to TRBJ2-7; 7 positions agree with TRBD1. V was pared by 4 bases and J by 5 bases, with 6 bases of the junction left unmatched. Germline V lookup: CDR1 SGHNT, CDR2 YYREEE (reference sequence). The CDR3 loop spans 13 amino acids. The CDR3 here is CASSLDRSHEQYF. The DNA of the CDR3 is TGTGCCAGCAGCCTGGACAGGTCCCACGAGCAGTACTTC.

The chain is built from TRBV5-1 and TRBJ2-7; D uncertain. This CDR3 region has 12 residues. The germline gives CDR1 SGHRS, CDR2 YFSETQ. V dropped 4 bases and J dropped 5 bases, with 10 bases sitting between them. The CDR3 region has the DNA TGCGCCAGCAGCCCTGGGTCTCACGAGCAGTACTTC. It is translated as CASSPGSHEQYF.

A single count supports this clone. This chain joins TRBV7-9 and TRBJ2-1; D is perhaps TRBD1 or TRBD2 (6 bases each). V gave up 7 bases and J gave up 0 bases, with 22 bases separating them. CDR3 length: 18 amino acids. Per germline, CDR1 SEHNR and CDR2 FQNEAQ (reference sequence). CDR3 sequence reads: CASTTRRAQGSSYNEQFF. The CDR3, as DNA: TGTGCCAGCACCACTAGGAGGGCACAGGGCAGCTCCTACAATGAGCAGTTCTTC.

The J gene is TRBJ2-7, the V gene TRBV7-2; D is unclear. The length of the CDR3 is 16 residues. Trimming cost V 5 bases and J 2 bases, with 19 bases left between them. Germline assignment: CDR1 SGHTA and CDR2 FQGNSA. The CDR3 nucleotides are TGTGCCAGCAGCCTTACTCCGGGCCGAGGTCCCTACGAGCAGTACTTC. As protein: CASSLTPGRGPYEQYF.

The chain couples TRBV7-3 to TRBJ1-2; no clear D. This CDR3 region has 15 residues. The germline V and J ends were trimmed by 0 bases and 4 bases, with 12 bases remaining between them. Germline CDR1 reads SGHTA; CDR2 reads FQGTGA. This CDR3 reads CASSLTMSDRYGYTF. The CDR3 nucleotides read TGTGCCAGCAGCTTAACAATGTCCGATCGCTATGGCTACACCTTC. The variable domain in full, with the rest retrieved from reference TRBV7-3 and TRBJ1-2, is GAGVSQTPSNKVTEKGKYVELRCDPISGHTALYWYRQSLGQGPEFLIYFQGTGAADDSGLPNDRFFAVRPEGSVSTLKIQRTERGDSAVYLCASSLTMSDRYGYTFGSGTRLTVV.

This clone was recorded once. The chain couples TRBV29-1 to TRBJ1-1; the D gene is possibly TRBD1 (5 bases). The CDR3 has 12 residues. Trimming took off 7 bases at V and 2 bases at J, with 11 bases between the two ends. Germline CDR1 and CDR2: SQVTM and ANQGSEA. The CDR3 DNA reads TGCAGCGCTGGACACCGAAACACTGAAGCTTTCTTT. Residues: CSAGHRNTEAFF.

As for this clone: The junction departs from the called germline gene at one end, perhaps through a read error. V is TRBV15 and J is TRBJ2-3; 7 bases fit TRBD1. The CDR3 totals 14 residues. Germline CDR1 LNHNV, CDR2 YYDKDF (reference sequence). The CDR3 bases are TGTGCCACCAGCAGAGATCCGAGACAGGGCCCCCAAAAATTT. Residues: CATSRDPRQGPQKF.

With regard to this clone: Other DNA sequences in this sample translate to the same CDR3. J is TRBJ2-7 and V is TRBV12-3 or TRBV12-4; 7 bases line up with TRBD1. J was trimmed by 7 bases and V by 6 bases; bases with no gene match: 6. The CDR3 has 12 residues. Here the CDR3 reads CASRQGPGEQYF. The CDR3 bases are TGTGCCAGCAGACAGGGGCCGGGAGAGCAGTACTTC.

This clone occurred a few times. The chain has TRBV5-6 and TRBJ2-3; no clear D. Germline CDR1 reads SGHDT; CDR2 reads YYEEEE. V lost 0 bases and J 3 bases, leaving 5 bases between the germline ends. There are 13 residues in the CDR3. CDR3 in DNA: TGTGCCAGCAGCTTGGACCGGACAGATACGCAGTATTTT. Encoded protein: CASSLDRTDTQYF.

This chain connects TRBV11-2 to TRBJ2-1; D gene ambiguous. The CDR3 has 15 residues. CDR1 is SGHAT, CDR2 FQNNGV, per germline. Trimming cost V 4 bases and J 1 base, with 11 bases left between them. The CDR3 DNA follows: TGTGCCAGCAGCTACCTCAAGAGGTCCTACAATGAGCAGTTCTTC. It specifies CASSYLKRSYNEQFF. Variable domain in full (rest from reference TRBV11-2 and TRBJ2-1): EAGVAQSPRYKIIEKRQSVAFWCNPISGHATLYWYQQILGQGPKLLIQFQNNGVVDDSQLPKDRFSAERLKGVDSTLKIQPAKLEDSAVYLCASSYLKRSYNEQFFGPGTRLTVL.

The genes are TRBV20-1 and TRBJ1-5; D uncertain. Trimming pared 3 bases from V and 1 base from J, leaving 13 bases between. Germline CDR1 is DFQATT and CDR2 is SNEGSKA (reference sequence). The CDR3 runs 15 residues. This CDR3 reads CSASWRGLSNQPQHF. CDR3 DNA: TGCAGTGCTAGTTGGCGAGGCTTAAGCAATCAGCCCCAGCATTTT.

The genes are TRBV28 and TRBJ1-1; D call uncertain. The germline CDR1 and CDR2 sequences are MDHEN and SYDVKM. The CDR3 consists of 15 residues. V lost 3 bases, J lost 0 bases, and 11 bases lay in between. The CDR3 loop is CASSLSQSLNTEAFF. The CDR3 region has the DNA TGTGCCAGCAGTTTGTCCCAATCATTGAACACTGAAGCTTTCTTT.

V and J are TRBV7-8 and TRBJ2-2; 8 bases are a match to TRBD2. Germline CDR1 SGHVS, CDR2 FQNEAQ. The CDR3 is 20 residues long. The junction had 24 bases not matched to a gene; V was cut back by 6 bases and J by 6 bases. CDR3 in DNA: TGTGCCAGCAGACCCTATAGCTCTTGGGGGGGGACTAGTCGCGCCGGGGAGCTGTTTTTT. It codes for CASRPYSSWGGTSRAGELFF.

As regards this clone: Germline is not matched at one junction end, which may reflect a read error. V and J are TRBV6-5 and TRBJ1-2, with TRBD1 as a possible D gene (6 bases). Germline V gives CDR1 MNHEY, CDR2 SVGAGI. The CDR3 loop spans 11 amino acids. As DNA, the CDR3 is TGTGCCAGCCTGGGGGGGCTCGCCACCTTCTTC. Translating gives CASLGGLATFF.

The chain carries TRBV6-5 and TRBJ2-2, with 9 bases that match TRBD2. CDR1 is MNHEY and CDR2 is SVGAGI in the germline V gene. This CDR3 comprises 14 residues. As DNA, the CDR3 is TGTGCAACTAGCGGGTCTTGGAGAACCGGGGAGCTGTTTTTT. This sequence encodes CATSGSWRTGELFF.

The J gene is TRBJ2-1, the V gene TRBV19; maybe TRBD2 (5 bases). Germline V lookup: CDR1 LNHDA, CDR2 SQIVND (reference sequence). Trimming pared 3 bases from V and 7 bases from J, leaving 13 bases between. This CDR3 is built from 14 residues. The CDR3 DNA follows: TGTGCCAGTAGTATTCAGACGGGGTGGAATGAGCAGTTCTTC. This gives the protein CASSIQTGWNEQFF. Supplemented by reference TRBV19 and TRBJ2-1, the full variable domain reads DGGITQSPKYLFRKEGQNVTLSCEQNLNHDAMYWYRQDPGQGLRLIYYSQIVNDFQKGDIAEGYSVSREKKESFPLTVTSAQKNPTAFYLCASSIQTGWNEQFFGPGTRLTVL.

In its sample, this clone was seen once. CDR3 region: CSVVEGSTKYGPNVLTF. The CDR3 region has the DNA TGCAGCGTTGTGGAGGGCAGTACGAAGTATGGTCCCAACGTCCTGACTTTC. The gene calls are TRBV29-1 and TRBJ2-6; the D gene is possibly TRBD2 (6 bases). V lost 4 bases to trimming and J lost 8 bases, with 24 bases between them. The CDR3 loop spans 17 amino acids. CDR1 and CDR2 from the germline V gene are SQVTM and ANQGSEA.

The rearrangement joins TRBV12-3 or TRBV12-4 to TRBJ1-5; D ambiguous. Deletions cut 7 bases from V and 7 bases from J, with 14 bases between. The CDR3 is made up of 13 amino acids. The CDR3 region is CASTADWRQPQHF. In DNA form, the CDR3 reads TGTGCCAGCACCGCCGACTGGCGACAGCCCCAGCATTTT.

The chain recombines TRBV20-1 with TRBJ2-7, with D maybe TRBD1 (5 bases). V dropped 3 bases and J dropped 6 bases, with 9 bases sitting between them. The CDR3 runs 11 residues. Germline loops: CDR1 DFQATT, CDR2 SNEGSKA (reference sequence). CDR3 DNA: TGCAGTGCTAGTGCAGGGCCCGAGCAGTACTTC. This sequence encodes CSASAGPEQYF.

This clone was seen once. The chain recombines TRBV5-1 with TRBJ2-1, with 7 bases fitting TRBD1. CDR1 SGHRS and CDR2 YFSETQ come from the germline V gene. This CDR3 is built from 13 residues. Unmatched junction bases numbered 5, after V lost 5 bases and J lost 6 bases. The CDR3 reads CASSPPGGNEQFF. In nucleotides, the CDR3 is TGCGCCAGCAGTCCCCCAGGGGGCAATGAGCAGTTCTTC.

The CDR3: CASSGTRDAGNTIYF. CDR3 coding DNA: TGTGCCAGCAGCGGTACAAGGGATGCTGGAAACACCATATATTTT. The rearrangement joins TRBV5-6 to TRBJ1-3; D not certain. CDR1 is SGHDT, CDR2 YYEEEE, per germline. The CDR3 sequence is 15 residues long. The germline V and J ends were trimmed by 4 bases and 2 bases, with 13 bases remaining between them. Full variable domain (rest looked up from reference TRBV5-6 and TRBJ1-3): DAGVTQSPTHLIKTRGQQVTLRCSPKSGHDTVSWYQQALGQGPQFIFQYYEEEERQRGNFPDRFSGHQFPNYSSELNVNALLLGDSALYLCASSGTRDAGNTIYFGEGSWLTVV.

CDR3 region: CASSSVGNTEAFF. The CDR3 DNA follows: TGCGCCAGCAGTTCCGTTGGAAACACTGAAGCTTTCTTT. The chain joins TRBV5-1 to TRBJ1-1; no clear D. Germline-derived CDR1 and CDR2 are SGHRS and YFSETQ. The V end was cut by 5 bases, the J end by 2 bases, with 10 bases between. This CDR3 is built from 13 residues.